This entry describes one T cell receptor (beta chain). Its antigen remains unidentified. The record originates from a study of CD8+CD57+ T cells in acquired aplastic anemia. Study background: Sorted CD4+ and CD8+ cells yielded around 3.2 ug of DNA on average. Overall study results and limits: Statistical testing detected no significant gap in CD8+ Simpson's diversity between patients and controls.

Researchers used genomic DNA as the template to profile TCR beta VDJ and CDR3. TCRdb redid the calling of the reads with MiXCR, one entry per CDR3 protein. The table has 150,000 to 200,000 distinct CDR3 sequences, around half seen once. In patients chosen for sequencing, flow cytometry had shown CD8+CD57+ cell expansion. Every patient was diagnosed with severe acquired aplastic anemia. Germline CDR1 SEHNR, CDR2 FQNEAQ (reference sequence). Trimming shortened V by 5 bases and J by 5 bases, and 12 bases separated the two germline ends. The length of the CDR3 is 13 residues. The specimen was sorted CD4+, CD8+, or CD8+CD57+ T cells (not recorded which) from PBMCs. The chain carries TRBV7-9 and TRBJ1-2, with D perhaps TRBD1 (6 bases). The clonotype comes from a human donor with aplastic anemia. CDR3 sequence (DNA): TGTGCCAGCAGCGTGGGACACGAATATGGCTACACCTTC. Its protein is CASSVGHEYGYTF.